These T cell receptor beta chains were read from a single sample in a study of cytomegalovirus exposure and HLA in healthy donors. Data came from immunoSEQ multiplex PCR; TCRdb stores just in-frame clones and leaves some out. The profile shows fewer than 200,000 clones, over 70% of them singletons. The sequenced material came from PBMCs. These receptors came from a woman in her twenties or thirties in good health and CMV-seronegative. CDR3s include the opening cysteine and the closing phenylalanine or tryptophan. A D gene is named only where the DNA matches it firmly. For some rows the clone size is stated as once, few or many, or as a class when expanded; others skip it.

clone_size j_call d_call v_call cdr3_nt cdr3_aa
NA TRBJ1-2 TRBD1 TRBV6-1 TGTGCCAGCAGTTCGCGACAGGGGACGGCCAGCGGCTACACCTTC CASSSRQGTASGYTF
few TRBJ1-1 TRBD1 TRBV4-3 TGCGCCAGCAGCCAAGATCAGGGGGCCGATACTGAAGCTTTCTTT CASSQDQGADTEAFF
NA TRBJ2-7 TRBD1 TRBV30 TGTGCCTGGGAGGGGGGACAGGGGACGAATGAGCAGTACTTC CAWEGGQGTNEQYF
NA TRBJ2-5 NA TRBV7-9 TGTGCCAGCAGCTCCGACGGGACACAACAAGAGACCCAGTACTTC CASSSDGTQQETQYF
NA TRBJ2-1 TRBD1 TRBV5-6 TGTGCCAGCAGCTCAGCGGGACAGGGTCAAGAGCAGTTCTTC CASSSAGQGQEQFF
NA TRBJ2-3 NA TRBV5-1 TGCGCCAGCAGCTTGGTAGCCATTCCTGGGACAGATACGCAGTATTTT CASSLVAIPGTDTQYF
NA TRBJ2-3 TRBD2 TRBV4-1 TGCGCCAGCAGCCACCCGGCAGCGGGAGACGGCACAGATACGCAGTATTTT CASSHPAAGDGTDTQYF
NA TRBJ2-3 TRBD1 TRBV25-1 TGTGCCAGCAGTGCAGGACAGGGGGCGCTGACAGATACGCAGTATTTT CASSAGQGALTDTQYF
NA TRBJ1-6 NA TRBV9 TGTGCCAGCAGCTCCAGGGAAGATAATTCACCCCTCCACTTT CASSSREDNSPLHF
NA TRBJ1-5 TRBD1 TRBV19 TGTGCCAGTAGTGGACAGGGGGGAAATCAGCCCCAGCATTTT CASSGQGGNQPQHF
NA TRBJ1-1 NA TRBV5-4 TGTGCCAGCAGCCTGCGGGGCGGGGGCACTGAAGCTTTCTTT CASSLRGGGTEAFF
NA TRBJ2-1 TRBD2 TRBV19 TGTGCCAGTAGACCCCCCCTTAGCGGGAATGGTGAGCAGTTCTTC CASRPPLSGNGEQFF
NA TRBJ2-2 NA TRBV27 TGTGCCAGCAGTTTATGGGGCGGGATCCCTCCCGAGGGGCTGTTTTTT CASSLWGGIPPEGLFF
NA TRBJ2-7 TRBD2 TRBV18 TGTGCCAGCTCACCACCGGCGGGGGGTGCCTACGAGCAGTACTTC CASSPPAGGAYEQYF
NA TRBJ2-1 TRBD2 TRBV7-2 TGTGCCAGCAGCAAAGAAGCGGGGGGGCCTGGGGAGCAGTTCTTC CASSKEAGGPGEQFF
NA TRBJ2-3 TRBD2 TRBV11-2 TGTGCCAGCAGCTCGCGGGGGTCTAGCACAGATACGCAGTATTTT CASSSRGSSTDTQYF
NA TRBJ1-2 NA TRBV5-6 TGTGCCAGCAGTTTGGACAGTGACTATGGCTACACCTTC CASSLDSDYGYTF
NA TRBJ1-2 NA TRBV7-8 TGTGCCAGCAGCTTAACGGTGTTAGGGGTATGGGACTATGGCTACACCTTC CASSLTVLGVWDYGYTF
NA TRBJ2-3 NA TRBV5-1 TGCGCCAGCAGCTTGGCTCTAGTCGGCACAGATACGCAGTATTTT CASSLALVGTDTQYF
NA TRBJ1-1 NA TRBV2 TGTGCCAGCGACGGTTCGGGGGGGCTGAACACTGAAGCTTTCTTT CASDGSGGLNTEAFF
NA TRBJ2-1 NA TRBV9 TGTGCCAGCAGCGCAGCCAGGGACAATGAGCAGTTCTTC CASSAARDNEQFF
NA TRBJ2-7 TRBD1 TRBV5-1 TGCGCCAGCAGCCCAGGAATAGGGACAGCCGCCTACGAGCAGTACTTC CASSPGIGTAAYEQYF
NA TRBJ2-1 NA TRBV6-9 TGTGCCAGCAGTTATCGGGAATCCTACAATGAGCAGTTCTTC CASSYRESYNEQFF
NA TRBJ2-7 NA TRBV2 TGTGCCAGCAGTGGCTTGGGGGCCGGCGAGCAGTACTTC CASSGLGAGEQYF
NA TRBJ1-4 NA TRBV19 TGTGCCAGTAGTATGCCCGGGAGGGGTGAAAAACTGTTTTTT CASSMPGRGEKLFF
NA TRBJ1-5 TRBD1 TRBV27 TGTGCCAGCAGACACGACAGGGATCAGCCCCAGCATTTT CASRHDRDQPQHF
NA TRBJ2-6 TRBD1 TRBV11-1 TGTGCCAGCAGCTTAGGAGGACAGGGAAGAGTCGCCAACGTCCTGACTTTC CASSLGGQGRVANVLTF
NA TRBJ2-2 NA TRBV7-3 TGTGCCAGCAGCCCGAGGGTAGTAACCTCCGGGGAGCTGTTTTTT CASSPRVVTSGELFF